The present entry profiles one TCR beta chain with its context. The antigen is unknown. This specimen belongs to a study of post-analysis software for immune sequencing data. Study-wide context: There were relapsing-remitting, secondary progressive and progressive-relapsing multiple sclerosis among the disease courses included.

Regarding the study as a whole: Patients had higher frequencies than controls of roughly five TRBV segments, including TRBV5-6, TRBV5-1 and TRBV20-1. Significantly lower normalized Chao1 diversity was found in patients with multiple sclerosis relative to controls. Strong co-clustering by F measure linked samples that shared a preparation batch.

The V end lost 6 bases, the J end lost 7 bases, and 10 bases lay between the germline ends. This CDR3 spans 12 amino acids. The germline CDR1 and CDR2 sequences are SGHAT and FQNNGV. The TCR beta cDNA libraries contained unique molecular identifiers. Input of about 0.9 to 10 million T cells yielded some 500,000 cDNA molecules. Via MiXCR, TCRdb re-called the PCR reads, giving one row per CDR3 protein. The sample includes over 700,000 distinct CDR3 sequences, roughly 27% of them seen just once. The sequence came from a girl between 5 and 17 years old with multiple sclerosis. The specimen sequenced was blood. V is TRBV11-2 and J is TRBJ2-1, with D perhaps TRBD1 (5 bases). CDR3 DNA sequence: TGTGCCAGCAGACAATCAGGGAATGAGCAGTTCTTC. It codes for CASRQSGNEQFF.